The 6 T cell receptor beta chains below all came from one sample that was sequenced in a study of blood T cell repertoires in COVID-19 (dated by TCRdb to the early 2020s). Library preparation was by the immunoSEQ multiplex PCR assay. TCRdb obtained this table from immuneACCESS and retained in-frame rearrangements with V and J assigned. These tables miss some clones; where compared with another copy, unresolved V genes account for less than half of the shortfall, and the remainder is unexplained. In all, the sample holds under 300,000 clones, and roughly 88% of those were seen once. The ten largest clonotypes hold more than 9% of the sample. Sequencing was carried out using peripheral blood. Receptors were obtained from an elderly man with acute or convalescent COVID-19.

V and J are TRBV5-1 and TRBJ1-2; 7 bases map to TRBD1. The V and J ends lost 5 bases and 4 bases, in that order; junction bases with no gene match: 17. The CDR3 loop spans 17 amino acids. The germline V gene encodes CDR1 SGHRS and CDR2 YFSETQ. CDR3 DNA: TGCGCCAGCAGTCCTAACTCTAGGGGGCGCTTAGGCTATGGCTACACCTTC. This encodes CASSPNSRGRLGYGYTF.

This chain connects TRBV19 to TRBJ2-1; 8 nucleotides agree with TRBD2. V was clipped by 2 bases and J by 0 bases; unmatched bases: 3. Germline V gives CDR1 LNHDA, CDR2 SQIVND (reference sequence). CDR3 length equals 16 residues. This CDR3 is CASSITSGSSYNEQFF. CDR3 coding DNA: TGTGCCAGTAGTATAACTAGCGGAAGCTCCTACAATGAGCAGTTCTTC.

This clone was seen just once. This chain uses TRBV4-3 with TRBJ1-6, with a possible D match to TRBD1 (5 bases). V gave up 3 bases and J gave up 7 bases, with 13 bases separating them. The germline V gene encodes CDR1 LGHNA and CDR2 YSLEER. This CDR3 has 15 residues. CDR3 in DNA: TGCGCCAGCAGCCAGGGAGGCAGGGTAAATTCACCCCTCCACTTT. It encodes CASSQGGRVNSPLHF.

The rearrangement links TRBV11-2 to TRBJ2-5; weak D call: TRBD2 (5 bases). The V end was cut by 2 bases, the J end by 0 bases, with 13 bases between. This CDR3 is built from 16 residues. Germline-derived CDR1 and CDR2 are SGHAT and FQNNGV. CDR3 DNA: TGTGCCAGCAGCTTACAACCGTTGAGGGACCAAGAGACCCAGTACTTC. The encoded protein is CASSLQPLRDQETQYF.

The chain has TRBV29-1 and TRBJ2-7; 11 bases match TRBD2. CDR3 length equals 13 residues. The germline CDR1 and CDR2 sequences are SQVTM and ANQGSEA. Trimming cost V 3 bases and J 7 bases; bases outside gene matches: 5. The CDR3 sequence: CSVEGSGGAEQYF. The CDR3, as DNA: TGCAGCGTTGAGGGTAGCGGGGGGGCAGAGCAGTACTTC.

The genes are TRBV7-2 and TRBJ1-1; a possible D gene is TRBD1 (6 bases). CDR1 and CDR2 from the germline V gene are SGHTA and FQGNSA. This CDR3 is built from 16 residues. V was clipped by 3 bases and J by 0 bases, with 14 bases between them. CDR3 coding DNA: TGTGCCAGCAGCTTTTCCGGGACAAGACTGAACACTGAAGCTTTCTTT. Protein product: CASSFSGTRLNTEAFF.